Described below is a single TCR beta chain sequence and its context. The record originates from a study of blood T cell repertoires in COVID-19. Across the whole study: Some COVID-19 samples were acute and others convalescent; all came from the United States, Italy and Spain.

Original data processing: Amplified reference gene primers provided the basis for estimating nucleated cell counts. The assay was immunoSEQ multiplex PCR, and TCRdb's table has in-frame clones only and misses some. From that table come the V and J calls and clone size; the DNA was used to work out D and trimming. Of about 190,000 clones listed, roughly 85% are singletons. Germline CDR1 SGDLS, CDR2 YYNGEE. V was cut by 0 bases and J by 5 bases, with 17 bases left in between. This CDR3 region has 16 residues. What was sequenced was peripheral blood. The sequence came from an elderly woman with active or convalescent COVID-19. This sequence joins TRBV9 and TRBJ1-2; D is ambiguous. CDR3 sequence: CASSVAPEGLGYGYTF. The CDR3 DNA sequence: TGTGCCAGCAGCGTAGCCCCCGAGGGATTGGGGTATGGCTACACCTTC.